The clone carrying this T cell receptor beta chain has just one count. The junction differs from germline at one of its ends, possibly a read error. This record comes from a study of blood T cell repertoires in COVID-19. Whole-study context: PBMCs, B-cell-depleted T cells, or T cells provided the cDNA or gDNA that made up the material.

CDR3 length equals 16 residues. Looked up from germline, CDR1 is MNHNS and CDR2 is SASEGT. Original analysis: Amplifying reference gene primers gave estimates of nucleated cell counts. The method was immunoSEQ multiplex PCR; TCRdb's version includes in-frame clones alone and lacks a portion of them. V, J and clone size reflect that table, while D and trimming were determined from the DNA. The sample gives fewer than 250,000 clones, around 82% of which show up once; approximately 4% is in the top ten. Assignment of participants to cohorts was predicated upon participant-reported clinical history. Source material: PBMCs or T cells enriched from blood (not recorded which). The chain uses TRBV6-1 and TRBJ1-1; 7 nucleotides match TRBD1. The TCR sequence derives from a woman aged 35 to 49 who had been exposed to COVID-19. The CDR3 nucleotides read TGTGCCAGCAGTGAATATTTTGGACAGGTGAACGCTGAAGCTTTCTTT. It yields the protein CASSEYFGQVNAEAFF.